This T cell receptor beta chain was found in a study of human T cells and chemical hapten exposure. About the study: Sensitizing treatment utilized 2% DPC over a roughly 2 cm by roughly 2 cm portion of upper inner arm skin. The patients were mostly female; they had alopecia areata, totalis or universalis.

Deletions cut 4 bases from V and 5 bases from J, with 11 bases between. CDR1 and CDR2 from the germline V gene are SQVTM and ANQGSEA. The CDR3 runs to 12 residues. Stated time point: pre-sensitization, week 0. Regarding treatment: therapeutic diphenylcyclopropenone sensitization with weekly scalp DPC. Individual cDNA molecules each carried unique molecular identifiers attached by the library. In the authors' methods: Approximately 99,000 TCRs per sample was the median, with a range of 23,224 to 690,600. TCRdb passed the RACE reads through MiXCR, listing each CDR3 protein once. The V and J calls and clone size come from TCRdb's table, not from the authors' own analysis. The top ten hold roughly 3% of the sample, which has 150,000 to 200,000 distinct CDR3 sequences, around 30% seen once.

The receptor was derived from a woman in her twenties or thirties with alopecia areata. Some clones in this sample may be carry-over from other donors' samples. The sample consisted of whole blood, taken in connection with sensitization to the hapten diphenylcyclopropenone (DPC). This chain connects TRBV29-1 to TRBJ1-1, with D possibly being TRBD1 (6 bases). CDR3 protein: CSVVQGVTEAFF. As DNA, the CDR3 is TGCAGCGTTGTACAGGGAGTTACTGAAGCTTTCTTT.